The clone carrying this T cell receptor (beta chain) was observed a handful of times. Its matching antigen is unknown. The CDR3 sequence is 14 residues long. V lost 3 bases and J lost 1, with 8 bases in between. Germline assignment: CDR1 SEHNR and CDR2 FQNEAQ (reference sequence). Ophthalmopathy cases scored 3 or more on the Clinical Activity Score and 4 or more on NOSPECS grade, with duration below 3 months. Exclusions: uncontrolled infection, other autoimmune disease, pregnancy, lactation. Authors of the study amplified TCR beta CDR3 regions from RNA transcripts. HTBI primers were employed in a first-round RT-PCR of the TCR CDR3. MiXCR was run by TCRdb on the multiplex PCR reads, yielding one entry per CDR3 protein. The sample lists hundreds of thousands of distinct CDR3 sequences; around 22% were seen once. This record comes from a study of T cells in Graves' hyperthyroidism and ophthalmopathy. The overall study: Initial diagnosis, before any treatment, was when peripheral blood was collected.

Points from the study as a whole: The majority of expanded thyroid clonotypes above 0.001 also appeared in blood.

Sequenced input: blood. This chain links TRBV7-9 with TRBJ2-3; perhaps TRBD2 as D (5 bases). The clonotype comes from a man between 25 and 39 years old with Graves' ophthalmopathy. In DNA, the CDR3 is TGTGCCAGCAGCTTCGGTAGCGGCACAGATACGCAGTATTTT. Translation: CASSFGSGTDTQYF.